A selection of T cell receptor beta chains follows, all from one sample in a study of OX40 agonist ivuxolimab in advanced cancers. Repertoires were generated with immunoSEQ multiplex PCR, while TCRdb's copy carries only in-frame clones and drops some. This sample has tens of thousands of clones, with more than 75% found just once. The sequencing used CD4+ or CD8+ T cells sorted from blood, collected in a trial of the OX40 agonist ivuxolimab. The receptors were sampled from an adult with an advanced solid tumor such as melanoma, head and neck, liver or kidney cancer. Both conserved end residues are part of each CDR3.

v_call	j_call	cdr3_aa
TRBV19	TRBJ1-3	CASSSSGRGNTIYF
TRBV25-1	TRBJ1-1	CASSELAGGNTEAFF
TRBV2	TRBJ1-2	CASSGVPVSNYGYTF
TRBV19	TRBJ1-5	CASSPDRTVVGNQPQHF
TRBV6-1	TRBJ1-5	CASSERGLGQPQHF
TRBV18	TRBJ2-4	CASSPPGPNTKNIQYF
TRBV6-6	TRBJ2-2	CASRMTSGAGELFF
TRBV7-9	TRBJ1-2	CASSLAGQGLNGYTF
TRBV18	TRBJ1-1	CASSPRQENTEAFF
TRBV7-8	TRBJ1-1	CASSPGGVMNTEAFF
TRBV6-1	TRBJ1-6	CASSAPTGLNSPLHF
TRBV14	TRBJ2-3	CASSQALTFLITDTQYF
TRBV6-6	TRBJ1-1	CASSYGIGGPGAEAFF
TRBV15	TRBJ1-1	CATSRVDSEAFF
TRBV6-1	TRBJ1-6	CASSEGHSVIGNSPLHF
TRBV7-9	TRBJ2-7	CASSTLSGASYEQYF
TRBV7-2	TRBJ1-4	CASSLAGTGNEKLFF
TRBV6-1	TRBJ2-1	CASSDKAWGLSYNEQFF
TRBV5-1	TRBJ1-5	CASSITQGVQPQHF
TRBV5-4	TRBJ1-1	CASSLGVANTEAFF
TRBV6-1	TRBJ2-7	CASNDAWYEQYF
TRBV5-4	TRBJ2-1	CASRLAGGYYNEQFF
TRBV10-3	TRBJ2-3	CAIRLQGTRTDTQYF
TRBV29-1	TRBJ1-6	CSVWEGGNSPLHF
TRBV11-2	TRBJ2-2	CASSPPGGRTGELFF
TRBV28	TRBJ2-1	CASRGLAAYNEQFF
TRBV7-2	TRBJ1-1	CASSLEGLNTEAFF
TRBV5-1	TRBJ2-2	CASSFTGQGPNTGELFF
TRBV7-3	TRBJ2-5	CASSLDGETQYF
TRBV18	TRBJ2-7	CASSPNSQTYEQYF
TRBV5-4	TRBJ1-4	CASSFYQGVNEKLFF
TRBV4-1	TRBJ2-1	CASSQYLAAASSYNEQFF
TRBV18	TRBJ1-1	CASSPETMNTEAFF
TRBV9	TRBJ2-2	CASSVSPGRGTGELFF
TRBV5-4	TRBJ1-1	CASSPVARATEAFF
TRBV19	TRBJ2-1	CASSMTALRGNEQFF
TRBV27	TRBJ2-7	CASSKDRDQAYEQYF
TRBV11-1	TRBJ2-5	CASSSGQASDVTQYF
TRBV6-5	TRBJ2-5	CASSYSGPGRETQYF
TRBV29-1	TRBJ1-1	CSVPRDALNTEAFF
TRBV29-1	TRBJ2-1	CSAGSQTRSYNEQFF
TRBV18	TRBJ1-1	CASSPTENTEAFF
TRBV11-2	TRBJ2-1	CASSPSGGSYEQFF
TRBV7-2	TRBJ1-6	CASSLAWSGKLNNSPLHF
TRBV7-8	TRBJ1-6	CASSLGRENSPLHF
TRBV6-1	TRBJ1-4	CASSPSRSTNEKLFF
TRBV19	TRBJ1-4	CASKEGYNEKLFF
TRBV18	TRBJ2-1	CASSHQTVLTPSSYNEQFF
TRBV10-2	TRBJ1-1	CASSESGIANTEAFF
TRBV7-8	TRBJ1-2	CASSFTGKHGYTF
TRBV30	TRBJ1-1	CAWRLGSTGTEAFF
TRBV5-4	TRBJ2-3	CASSLAGQPTDTQYF
TRBV5-1	TRBJ2-5	CASSFSGEETQYF
TRBV10-3	TRBJ2-1	CAIRDYESSYNEQFF
TRBV5-4	TRBJ2-3	CASSTLGTDTQYF
TRBV11-2	TRBJ1-1	CASSLVGGTEAFF
TRBV15	TRBJ2-2	CATSRGPAGELFF
TRBV29-1	TRBJ1-1	CSVGSANTEAFF